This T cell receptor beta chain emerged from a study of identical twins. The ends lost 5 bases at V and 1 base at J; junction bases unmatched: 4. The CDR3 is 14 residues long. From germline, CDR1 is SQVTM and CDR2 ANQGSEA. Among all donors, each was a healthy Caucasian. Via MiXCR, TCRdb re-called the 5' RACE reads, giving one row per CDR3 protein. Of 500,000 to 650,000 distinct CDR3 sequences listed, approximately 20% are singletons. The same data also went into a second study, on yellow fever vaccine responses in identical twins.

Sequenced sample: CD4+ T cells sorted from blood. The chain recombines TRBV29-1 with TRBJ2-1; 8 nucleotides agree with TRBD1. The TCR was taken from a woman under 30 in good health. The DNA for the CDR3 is TGCAGCGTTACGGGACAGGCATCCTACAATGAGCAGTTCTTC. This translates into CSVTGQASYNEQFF.